This T cell receptor (beta chain) is drawn from a study of T cell responses to AZD1222 COVID-19 vaccine. Study in general: Timing groups of about 4 and about 12 weeks for second doses were pooled. Study findings and constraints: The study reported that nearly half of spike-specific TCRs target unmutated variant regions. In a largely white British group with more females than males, clonal diversity was possibly underestimated.

The assay was immunoSEQ multiplex PCR, and TCRdb's table has in-frame clones only and misses some. The data hold tens of thousands of clones, with around nine tenths observed a single time. With regard to this clone: The antigen is not known.

This CDR3 has 13 residues. V lost 5 bases and J lost 3, with 10 bases in between. Germline V gene lookup returns CDR1 MNHEY and CDR2 SMNVEV (reference sequence). The TCR comes from an adult in good health. The rearrangement links TRBV27 to TRBJ2-5; D remains ambiguous. The sample in question was peripheral blood, obtained on day 0 of AZD1222 vaccination. The CDR3: CASSPHRKETQYF. DNA for the CDR3: TGTGCCAGCAGTCCCCACCGCAAAGAGACCCAGTACTTC.